Below are 17 T cell receptor beta chains sequenced from a single sample in a study of shared clonotypes between healthy human individuals. The table came from immunoSEQ multiplex PCR; TCRdb's copy has only in-frame clones and leaves some out. The table lists roughly 2.2 million clones, more than 85% of them singletons. What was sequenced was naive CD4+ T cells from PBMCs. Subset here: CD45RA+ positively selected. Receptors originate from a man aged 18 to 29 in good health. Some clones in this sample may be carry-over from other donors' samples.

J is TRBJ1-2 and V is TRBV2; D is unclear. Germline CDR1 and CDR2: SNHLY and FYNNEI. V shed 6 bases and J shed 4 bases, with 12 bases lying between them. The CDR3 runs to 13 residues. The DNA of the CDR3 is TGTGCCAGCAGACAGAGTGGGGTCTATGGCTACACCTTC. Its translation is CASRQSGVYGYTF.

The gene calls are TRBV5-6 and TRBJ2-7; D perhaps matches TRBD2 (6 bases). V was shortened by 1 base and J by 9 bases, with 17 bases between the two germline ends. The CDR3 extends over 14 amino acids. Germline V gene data show CDR1 as SGHDT and CDR2 as YYEEEE. The CDR3, as DNA: TGTGCCAGCAGCTTGTGGGACTTTGCTACGATGCAGTACTTC. It yields the protein CASSLWDFATMQYF.

This clone has just a few counts. This chain connects TRBV28 to TRBJ1-1; perhaps TRBD1 as D (5 bases). The CDR3 is 14 amino acids. V was shortened by 6 bases and J by 1 base, with 12 bases between the two germline ends. Germline values: CDR1 MDHEN, CDR2 SYDVKM. The CDR3 reads CASRPQVKNTEAFF. In nucleotides, the CDR3 is TGTGCCAGCAGACCACAGGTTAAGAACACTGAAGCTTTCTTT.

The V gene is TRBV7-9, the J gene TRBJ2-2; D is uncertain. The germline V and J ends were trimmed by 0 bases and 1 base, with 6 bases remaining between them. The CDR3 has 15 amino acids. Germline CDR1 reads SEHNR; CDR2 reads FQNEAQ (reference sequence). In DNA form, the CDR3 reads TGTGCCAGCAGCTTAGCGCTAGGGAACACCGGGGAGCTGTTTTTT. Its protein product is CASSLALGNTGELFF.

J is TRBJ2-7 and V is TRBV11-1; tentatively, D is TRBD1 or TRBD2 (5 bases each). Germline V gene sequence: CDR1 SGHAT, CDR2 FQDESV (reference sequence). The CDR3 has 16 residues. The V end lost 0 bases, the J end lost 1 base, and 13 bases lay between the germline ends. This CDR3 reads CASSLARGAQSYEQYF. The CDR3 DNA reads TGTGCCAGCAGCTTAGCCCGAGGGGCGCAGTCCTACGAGCAGTACTTC.

The CDR3 sequence is CASSLVPAGGHQPQHF. In nucleotides, the CDR3 is TGTGCCAGCAGTTTAGTCCCCGCAGGGGGCCATCAGCCCCAGCATTTT. The V gene is TRBV27, the J gene TRBJ1-5, with 8 bases that match TRBD1. V was clipped by 2 bases and J by 5 bases; unmatched bases: 8. Germline values: CDR1 MNHEY, CDR2 SMNVEV (reference sequence). CDR3 size: 16 residues.

The V gene is TRBV10-1, the J gene TRBJ2-5; D may be TRBD1 or TRBD2 (7 bases each). The CDR3 totals 17 residues. Between the trimmed V and J ends, which lost 0 bases and 3 bases, there was a span of 17 bases. The V gene's germline CDR1 is WNHNN and CDR2 SYGVQD (reference sequence). CDR3 coding DNA: TGCGCCAGCAGTGAGTCCCTTCTCAGGGGGGGAGAAGAGACCCAGTACTTC. Its translation: CASSESLLRGGEETQYF.

The chain joins TRBV28 to TRBJ2-3; D may be TRBD2 (5 bases). Germline values: CDR1 MDHEN, CDR2 SYDVKM. The CDR3 spans 19 residues. Trimming took off 4 bases at V and 2 bases at J, with 25 bases between the two ends. The CDR3 DNA reads TGTGCCAGCAGTTGCCTAGACGAACGACTACCCCAAGCCACAGATACGCAGTATTTT. Encoded protein: CASSCLDERLPQATDTQYF.

J is TRBJ2-1 and V is TRBV4-1, with D possibly TRBD1 on 6 matching bases. Germline assignment: CDR1 MGHRA and CDR2 YSYEKL. This CDR3 has 16 residues. Trimming removed 3 bases at V and 3 bases at J, with 15 bases between. The CDR3 loop is CASSHLGRGSYNEQFF. CDR3 coding DNA: TGCGCCAGCAGCCACCTGGGCAGGGGAAGCTACAATGAGCAGTTCTTC.

Only a few counts were recorded for this clone. V and J are TRBV7-2 and TRBJ2-7; 10 nucleotides agree with TRBD2. The junction had 2 bases not matched to a gene; V was cut back by 0 bases and J by 3 bases. The CDR3 runs 15 residues. Germline assignment: CDR1 SGHTA and CDR2 FQGNSA. The CDR3 bases are TGTGCCAGCAGCTTAGCTAGCGGGAGGATCTACGAGCAGTACTTC. This gives the protein CASSLASGRIYEQYF.

The J gene is TRBJ2-1, the V gene TRBV19; 8 bases map to TRBD2. Unmatched junction bases numbered 11, after V lost 3 bases and J lost 4 bases. CDR1 and CDR2 from the germline V gene are LNHDA and SQIVND (reference sequence). The CDR3 is 17 amino acids. CDR3 nucleotide sequence: TGTGCCAGTAGTATCAGTTGGACTAGCTCCCGTTACAATGAGCAGTTCTTC. Amino acids: CASSISWTSSRYNEQFF.

The J gene is TRBJ1-2, the V gene TRBV19; D remains ambiguous. The ends were cut back, 3 bases at V and 1 base at J, with 12 bases in the middle. This CDR3 is built from 15 residues. Germline lookup yields CDR1 LNHDA and CDR2 SQIVND (reference sequence). Here the CDR3 reads CASSMGRGVNYGYTF. The CDR3 nucleotides read TGTGCCAGTAGTATGGGCCGGGGAGTTAACTATGGCTACACCTTC. Based on the CDR3 plus reference TRBV19 and TRBJ1-2, the full variable domain is DGGITQSPKYLFRKEGQNVTLSCEQNLNHDAMYWYRQDPGQGLRLIYYSQIVNDFQKGDIAEGYSVSREKKESFPLTVTSAQKNPTAFYLCASSMGRGVNYGYTFGSGTRLTVV.

A single count supports this clone. This chain uses TRBV30 with TRBJ2-5, with 7 bases fitting TRBD1. CDR1 is GTSNPN, CDR2 SVGIG, per germline (reference sequence). The CDR3 contains 16 residues. V lost 5 bases to trimming and J lost 5 bases; unmatched junction nucleotides: 17. CDR3 region: CAWLTGSQGLQETQYF. The CDR3 region has the DNA TGTGCCTGGCTTACGGGGTCACAGGGGCTTCAGGAGACCCAGTACTTC.

The chain employs TRBV4-3 and TRBJ2-7; D might be TRBD1 (6 bases). This CDR3 has 15 amino acids. Trimming left V 1 base short and J 2 bases short, with 12 bases between. Germline V gene data show CDR1 as LGHNA and CDR2 as YSLEER. The CDR3 nucleotides are TGCGCCAGCAGCCAAGTCCCAGGGGTAACCTACGAGCAGTACTTC. Protein product: CASSQVPGVTYEQYF.

The chain has TRBV2 and TRBJ1-2; the D is unclear. The CDR3 contains 12 residues. Germline CDR1 SNHLY, CDR2 FYNNEI. Trimming left V 7 bases short and J 6 bases short, with 12 bases between. CDR3 residues: CASNPTANGYTF. Here the CDR3 DNA reads TGTGCCAGCAACCCCACAGCAAATGGCTACACCTTC.

The chain employs TRBV9 and TRBJ2-1; 8 bases map to TRBD1. In germline, CDR1 is SGDLS, CDR2 YYNGEE. The CDR3 loop spans 15 amino acids. The J segment lost 2 bases and the V segment lost 4 bases, leaving 5 bases of the junction unmatched. CDR3 in amino acids: CASSHGQGPYNEQFF. CDR3 sequence (DNA): TGTGCCAGCAGCCACGGACAGGGTCCCTACAATGAGCAGTTCTTC.

The chain combines TRBV5-1 with TRBJ2-3, with TRBD1 identical over 8 bases. V dropped 4 bases and J dropped 9; count of bases not matched to a gene: 19. There are 17 residues in the CDR3. Looked up from germline, CDR1 is SGHRS and CDR2 is YFSETQ. The CDR3 sequence is CASSRDRTDLGDGTQYF. The CDR3 region has the DNA TGCGCCAGCAGCCGGGACAGGACGGATTTAGGGGATGGGACGCAGTATTTT.